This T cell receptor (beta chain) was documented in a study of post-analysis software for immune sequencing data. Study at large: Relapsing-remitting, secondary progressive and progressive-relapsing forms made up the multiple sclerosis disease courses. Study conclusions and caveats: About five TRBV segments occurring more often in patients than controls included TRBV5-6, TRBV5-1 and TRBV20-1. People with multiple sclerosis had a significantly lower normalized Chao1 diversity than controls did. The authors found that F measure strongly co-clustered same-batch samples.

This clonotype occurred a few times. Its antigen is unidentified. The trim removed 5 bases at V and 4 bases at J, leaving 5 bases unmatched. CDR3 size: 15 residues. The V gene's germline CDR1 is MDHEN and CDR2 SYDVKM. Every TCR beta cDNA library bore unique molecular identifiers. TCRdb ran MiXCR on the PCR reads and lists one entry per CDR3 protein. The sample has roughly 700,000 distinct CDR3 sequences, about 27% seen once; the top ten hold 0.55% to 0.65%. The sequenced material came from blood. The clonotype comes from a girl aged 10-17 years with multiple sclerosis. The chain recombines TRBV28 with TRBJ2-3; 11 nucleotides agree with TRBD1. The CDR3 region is CASSRGQGAPDTQYF. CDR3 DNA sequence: TGTGCCAGCAGTCGCGGACAGGGGGCACCAGATACGCAGTATTTT.